This T cell receptor beta chain was sequenced in a study of blood T cell repertoires in COVID-19. Per the authors' pipeline: Estimation of nucleated cell counts was performed using reference gene primer amplification. Generated by immunoSEQ multiplex PCR, the TCRdb table keeps only in-frame clones and is missing some. That table is the source of V, J and clone size, and D and trimming were worked out from the DNA. The sample has roughly 15,000 clones, 65% to 80% seen once. The clonotype was recovered from a boy between 2 and 10 years old with active or convalescent COVID-19. Sequencing used peripheral blood.

The CDR3 reads CASSQSLAGGPGVKNIQYF. CDR3 nucleotide sequence: TGCGCCAGCAGTCAATCTTTAGCGGGAGGGCCGGGTGTCAAAAACATTCAGTACTTC. The chain combines TRBV23-1 with TRBJ2-4; 11 bases are a match to TRBD2. TRBV23-1 is an open reading frame, and its role is uncertain. The CDR3 has 19 amino acids. Unmatched junction bases numbered 10, after V lost 0 bases and J lost 3 bases.